This TCR beta chain is from a study of T cells in Graves' hyperthyroidism and ophthalmopathy. Patients counted as stable if ophthalmopathy did not develop within 18 months. Authors of the study amplified TCR beta CDR3 regions from RNA transcripts. HTBI primers drove first-round RT-PCR of the TCR CDR3. One entry per CDR3 protein results from TCRdb running MiXCR on the multiplex PCR reads. The profile shows a few hundred thousand distinct CDR3 sequences, about half of them singletons. Sequencing was performed on peripheral blood or thyroid tissue (not recorded which). The sequence was collected from a woman aged 18-29 years with Graves' hyperthyroidism.

The CDR3 coding sequence is TGTGCCAGCAGCCGAGGCCGGGACAGGTCCTACAATGAGCAGTACTTC. It yields the protein CASSRGRDRSYNEQYF. The gene calls are TRBV7-2 and TRBJ2-7; 8 bases map to TRBD1. Germline lookup yields CDR1 SGHTA and CDR2 FQGNSA. Trimming removed 5 bases from V and 7 bases from J; junction bases left unmatched: 16. CDR3 length equals 16 residues.